This paragraph covers one TCR beta chain sequence. This clonotype has a handful of counts. Its recognized antigen is unknown. No much larger clone exists at a distance of one base, and base qualities are not known. Every donor in the study was a healthy Caucasian. Three pairs of female monozygotic twins, all aged about 18 to 30 years, were included in the twin cohort. Peripheral blood mononuclear cells were used as the source from which RNA for TCR libraries was isolated. This sample is drawn from a study of identical twins (dated by TCRdb to the mid-2010s). A note on the overall study: The study deep-sequenced TCR alpha and beta repertoires from monozygotic twins, unrelated adults of various ages and cord blood to test whether fetal clonotypes persist. To rule out contamination, replicate twin experiments were performed at different times with different library preparation protocols.

The protocol used for the library was 5' RACE. Sequencing relied on an Illumina HiSeq 2000. A universal primer binding site was added through template switching, and the final cDNA carried a unique molecular identifier so that TCR cDNA molecules could be counted accurately. Specific primers in the conserved constant-segment region were used to synthesize first-strand cDNA for the TCR alpha and beta chains. Each cDNA library was double barcoded, with a SMART-Mk sample barcode plus Illumina barcodes, to control for contamination. TruSeq adapter sequences and Illumina sample barcodes were added in two successive PCR steps. TCR alpha and beta cDNA libraries were sequenced on the Illumina HiSeq platform with custom primers. The paper's processing steps were these. MiGEC was used to process raw reads and extract unique molecular identifiers, and MiXCR was used to find CDR3 positions. For each individual, recombination models were inferred using an EM algorithm with the repgenHMM and IGoR tools. The analysis of shared clonotypes was done with the tcR package in R, with sharing normalized by the product of cloneset sizes. To study raw recombination without the effects of thymic and clonal selection, out-of-frame nonproductive sequences were analyzed. Starting from the raw public reads, TCRdb applied fastp trimming at Q25, assembled clones with MiXCR and retained in-frame beta chains. CDR3 protein sequences are deduplicated, and each keeps its most common genes and DNA. TCRdb, not the authors, supplied the V and J calls. Within this sample are 450,000 to 650,000 distinct CDR3 sequences, with 9% to 10% of them counted one time only. The ten largest clones represent roughly 3.2% of the sample.

From cysteine to phenylalanine, the CDR3 is 16 amino acids long. Solely the CDR3 DNA is kept, with 48 bases framed from the first base. V is reduced by 0 bases and J by 2 bases, leaving a spacing of 10 bases between them. Based on the germline V gene (reference sequence), the CDR1 and CDR2 sequences are LNHNV and YYDKDF. What the study reported, not specific to this receptor: Excess twin sharing in beta out-of-frame sequences was weaker because fewer shared sequences lowered the signal-to-noise ratio. Invariant T cells such as MAIT and iNKT could partly confound zero-insertion analyses, though diverse VJ usage argued against this for most clonotypes. Compared with coincidental sharing between unrelated individuals, out-of-frame TCR alpha sequences shared between twins had an excess of sequences with low generation probability. Fewer insertions were carried by abundant cord blood beta clonotypes; a weaker similar trend was observed in young adult naive repertoires, while no such trend was observed in memory repertoires. Out-of-frame TCR alpha sharing in monozygotic twins was systematically underestimated by recombination models, whereas sharing between unrelated individuals was in agreement with the recombination models. Because the same donors could not be followed over many years, conclusions were based on cross-sectional statistical analysis.

This sample was also put to use in a study of yellow fever vaccine responses in identical twins. As that second paper reports: According to the authors, the vaccine-induced T cell response in identical twins seemed to be partly convergent and partly specific to each individual. In the study, vaccine-responding T cell clones were precisely tracked in identical twins.

Sequencing was carried out using PBMCs. This chain is built from TRBV15 and TRBJ2-2; no confident D gene assignment can be made. This clonotype originated in a woman between 18 and 29 years old in good health. The nucleotide sequence is TGTGCCACCAGCAGAGATAAAGAGCGTAACACCGGGGAGCTGTTTTTT. The translation is CATSRDKERNTGELFF.